This TCR beta chain was captured in a study of T cell responses to AZD1222 COVID-19 vaccine. The data were produced by immunoSEQ multiplex PCR, yet TCRdb's version contains in-frame clones alone and is incomplete. The sample carries around 120,000 clones, about nine tenths recorded once. On this clone itself: The sample holds other DNA sequences that translate to the same CDR3.

The germline V gene has CDR1 SEHNR and CDR2 FQNEAQ (reference sequence). CDR3 length: 15 residues. J gave up 3 bases and V 2 bases, and 5 bases lay outside the gene matches. Here the sequenced sample was peripheral blood, taken on day 0 of AZD1222 vaccination. The sequence came from an adult in good health. The V call is TRBV7-9, the J call TRBJ1-2; 8 bases are a match to TRBD1. The DNA of the CDR3 is TGTGCCAGCAGCTTACTCGACAGGGGCGACTATGGCTACACCTTC. It specifies CASSLLDRGDYGYTF.